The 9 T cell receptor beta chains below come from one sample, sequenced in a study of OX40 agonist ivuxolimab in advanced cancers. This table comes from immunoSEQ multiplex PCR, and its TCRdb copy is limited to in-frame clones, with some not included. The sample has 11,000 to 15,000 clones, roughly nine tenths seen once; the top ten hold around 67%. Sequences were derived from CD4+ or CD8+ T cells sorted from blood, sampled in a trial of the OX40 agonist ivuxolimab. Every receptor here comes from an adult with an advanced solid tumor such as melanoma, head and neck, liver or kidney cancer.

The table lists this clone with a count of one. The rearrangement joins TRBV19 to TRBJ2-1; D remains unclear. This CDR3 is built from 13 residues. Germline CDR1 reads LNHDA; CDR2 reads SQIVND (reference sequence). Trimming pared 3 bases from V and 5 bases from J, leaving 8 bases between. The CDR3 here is CASSMGQNNEQFF. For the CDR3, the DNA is TGTGCCAGTAGTATGGGTCAGAACAATGAGCAGTTCTTC.

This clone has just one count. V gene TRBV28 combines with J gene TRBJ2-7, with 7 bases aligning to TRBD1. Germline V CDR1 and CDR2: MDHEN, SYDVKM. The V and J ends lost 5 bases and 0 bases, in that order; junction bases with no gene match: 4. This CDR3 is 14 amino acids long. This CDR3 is CASSIRGSSYEQYF. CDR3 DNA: TGTGCCAGCAGTATCAGGGGGAGCTCCTACGAGCAGTACTTC.

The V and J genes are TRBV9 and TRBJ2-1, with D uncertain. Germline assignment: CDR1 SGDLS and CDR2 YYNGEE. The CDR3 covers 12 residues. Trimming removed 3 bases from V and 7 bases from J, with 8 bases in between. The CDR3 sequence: CASSGAPNEQFF. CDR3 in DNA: TGTGCCAGCAGCGGGGCCCCTAATGAGCAGTTCTTC.

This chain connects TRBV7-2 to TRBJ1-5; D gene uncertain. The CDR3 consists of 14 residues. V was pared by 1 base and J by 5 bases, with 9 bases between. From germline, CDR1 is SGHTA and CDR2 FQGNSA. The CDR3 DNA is TGTGCCAGCAGCTTAGATGCTGGGTATCAGCCCCAGCATTTT. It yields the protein CASSLDAGYQPQHF.

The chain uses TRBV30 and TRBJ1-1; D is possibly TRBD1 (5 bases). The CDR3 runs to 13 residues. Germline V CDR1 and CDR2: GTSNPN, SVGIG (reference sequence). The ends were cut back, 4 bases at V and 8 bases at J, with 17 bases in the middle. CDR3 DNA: TGTGCCTGGAAGCCGCCGGGACTCACAGAAGCTTTCTTT. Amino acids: CAWKPPGLTEAFF.

In nucleotides, the CDR3 is TGTGCCAGCAGCCAAGGACCGGGCGGGTACGAGCAGTACTTC. This translates into CASSQGPGGYEQYF. The chain recombines TRBV14 with TRBJ2-7, with D perhaps matching TRBD2 (5 bases). The germline gives CDR1 SGHDN, CDR2 FVKESK. V was clipped by 1 base and J by 4 bases, with 11 bases between them. The CDR3 runs 14 residues.

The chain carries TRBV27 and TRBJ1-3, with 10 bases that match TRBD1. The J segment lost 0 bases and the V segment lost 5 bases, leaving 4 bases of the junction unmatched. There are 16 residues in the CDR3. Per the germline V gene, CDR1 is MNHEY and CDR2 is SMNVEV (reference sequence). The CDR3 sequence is CASSPGQGYSGNTIYF. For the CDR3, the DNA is TGTGCCAGCAGTCCGGGACAGGGGTACTCTGGAAACACCATATATTTT.

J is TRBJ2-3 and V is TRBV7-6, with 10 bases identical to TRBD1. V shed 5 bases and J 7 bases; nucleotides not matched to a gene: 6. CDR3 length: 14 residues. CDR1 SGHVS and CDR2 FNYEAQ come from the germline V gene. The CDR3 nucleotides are TGTGCCAGCAGCCCGGGACAGGGGCTAAATACGCAGTATTTT. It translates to CASSPGQGLNTQYF.

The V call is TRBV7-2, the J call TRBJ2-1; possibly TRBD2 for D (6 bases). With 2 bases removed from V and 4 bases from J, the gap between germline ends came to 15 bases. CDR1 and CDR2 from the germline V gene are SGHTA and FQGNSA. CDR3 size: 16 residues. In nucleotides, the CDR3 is TGTGCCAGCAGCTTATTTTTGGGACTTGGGTACAATGAGCAGTTCTTC. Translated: CASSLFLGLGYNEQFF.